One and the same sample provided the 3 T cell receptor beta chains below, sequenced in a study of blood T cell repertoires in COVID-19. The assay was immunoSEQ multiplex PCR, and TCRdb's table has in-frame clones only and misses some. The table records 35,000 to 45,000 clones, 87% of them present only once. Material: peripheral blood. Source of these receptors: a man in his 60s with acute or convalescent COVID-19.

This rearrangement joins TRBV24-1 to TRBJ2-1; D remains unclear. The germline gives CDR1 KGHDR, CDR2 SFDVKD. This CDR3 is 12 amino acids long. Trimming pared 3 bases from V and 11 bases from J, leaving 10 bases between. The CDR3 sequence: CATSDLGDKQFF. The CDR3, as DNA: TGTGCCACCAGTGATCTAGGAGATAAGCAGTTCTTC.

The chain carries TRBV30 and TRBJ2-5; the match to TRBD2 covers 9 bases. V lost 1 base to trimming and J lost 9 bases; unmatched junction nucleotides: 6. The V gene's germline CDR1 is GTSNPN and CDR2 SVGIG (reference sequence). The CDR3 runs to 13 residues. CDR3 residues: CAWSEREVLSQYF. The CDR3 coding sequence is TGTGCCTGGAGTGAGCGGGAGGTGCTTTCCCAGTACTTC.

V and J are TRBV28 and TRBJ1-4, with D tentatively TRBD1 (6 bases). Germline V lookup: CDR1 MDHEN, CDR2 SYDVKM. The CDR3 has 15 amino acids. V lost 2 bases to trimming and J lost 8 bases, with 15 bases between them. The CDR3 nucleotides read TGTGCCAGCAGTTTACCGGGACACGGCGTAGAAAAACTGTTTTTT. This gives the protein CASSLPGHGVEKLFF.